The clone carrying this T cell receptor beta chain was observed once. The antigen is not known. These data are taken from a study of cytomegalovirus exposure and HLA in healthy donors. The PCR ran on 60 Vbeta and 13 Jbeta primers. Produced via immunoSEQ multiplex PCR; TCRdb's table is partial and in-frame only. The table has 100,000 to 130,000 clones, around 77% seen once. All donors participated as healthy donors of bone marrow. This CDR3 spans 15 amino acids. V shed 1 base and J 3 bases; nucleotides not matched to a gene: 6. Germline V gene sequence: CDR1 SQVTM, CDR2 ANQGSEA. Study-level points and caveats: In a later analysis, a missense DCLRE1C variant was linked to TCR beta V- and J-gene trimming.

The sample was PBMCs. The sequence was obtained from a male donor in good health and CMV-seronegative. The chain recombines TRBV29-1 with TRBJ2-7, with 10 positions matching TRBD1. The chain's CDR3 is CSVEATGGSSYEQYF. CDR3 coding DNA: TGCAGCGTTGAAGCGACAGGGGGCAGTAGCTACGAGCAGTACTTC.